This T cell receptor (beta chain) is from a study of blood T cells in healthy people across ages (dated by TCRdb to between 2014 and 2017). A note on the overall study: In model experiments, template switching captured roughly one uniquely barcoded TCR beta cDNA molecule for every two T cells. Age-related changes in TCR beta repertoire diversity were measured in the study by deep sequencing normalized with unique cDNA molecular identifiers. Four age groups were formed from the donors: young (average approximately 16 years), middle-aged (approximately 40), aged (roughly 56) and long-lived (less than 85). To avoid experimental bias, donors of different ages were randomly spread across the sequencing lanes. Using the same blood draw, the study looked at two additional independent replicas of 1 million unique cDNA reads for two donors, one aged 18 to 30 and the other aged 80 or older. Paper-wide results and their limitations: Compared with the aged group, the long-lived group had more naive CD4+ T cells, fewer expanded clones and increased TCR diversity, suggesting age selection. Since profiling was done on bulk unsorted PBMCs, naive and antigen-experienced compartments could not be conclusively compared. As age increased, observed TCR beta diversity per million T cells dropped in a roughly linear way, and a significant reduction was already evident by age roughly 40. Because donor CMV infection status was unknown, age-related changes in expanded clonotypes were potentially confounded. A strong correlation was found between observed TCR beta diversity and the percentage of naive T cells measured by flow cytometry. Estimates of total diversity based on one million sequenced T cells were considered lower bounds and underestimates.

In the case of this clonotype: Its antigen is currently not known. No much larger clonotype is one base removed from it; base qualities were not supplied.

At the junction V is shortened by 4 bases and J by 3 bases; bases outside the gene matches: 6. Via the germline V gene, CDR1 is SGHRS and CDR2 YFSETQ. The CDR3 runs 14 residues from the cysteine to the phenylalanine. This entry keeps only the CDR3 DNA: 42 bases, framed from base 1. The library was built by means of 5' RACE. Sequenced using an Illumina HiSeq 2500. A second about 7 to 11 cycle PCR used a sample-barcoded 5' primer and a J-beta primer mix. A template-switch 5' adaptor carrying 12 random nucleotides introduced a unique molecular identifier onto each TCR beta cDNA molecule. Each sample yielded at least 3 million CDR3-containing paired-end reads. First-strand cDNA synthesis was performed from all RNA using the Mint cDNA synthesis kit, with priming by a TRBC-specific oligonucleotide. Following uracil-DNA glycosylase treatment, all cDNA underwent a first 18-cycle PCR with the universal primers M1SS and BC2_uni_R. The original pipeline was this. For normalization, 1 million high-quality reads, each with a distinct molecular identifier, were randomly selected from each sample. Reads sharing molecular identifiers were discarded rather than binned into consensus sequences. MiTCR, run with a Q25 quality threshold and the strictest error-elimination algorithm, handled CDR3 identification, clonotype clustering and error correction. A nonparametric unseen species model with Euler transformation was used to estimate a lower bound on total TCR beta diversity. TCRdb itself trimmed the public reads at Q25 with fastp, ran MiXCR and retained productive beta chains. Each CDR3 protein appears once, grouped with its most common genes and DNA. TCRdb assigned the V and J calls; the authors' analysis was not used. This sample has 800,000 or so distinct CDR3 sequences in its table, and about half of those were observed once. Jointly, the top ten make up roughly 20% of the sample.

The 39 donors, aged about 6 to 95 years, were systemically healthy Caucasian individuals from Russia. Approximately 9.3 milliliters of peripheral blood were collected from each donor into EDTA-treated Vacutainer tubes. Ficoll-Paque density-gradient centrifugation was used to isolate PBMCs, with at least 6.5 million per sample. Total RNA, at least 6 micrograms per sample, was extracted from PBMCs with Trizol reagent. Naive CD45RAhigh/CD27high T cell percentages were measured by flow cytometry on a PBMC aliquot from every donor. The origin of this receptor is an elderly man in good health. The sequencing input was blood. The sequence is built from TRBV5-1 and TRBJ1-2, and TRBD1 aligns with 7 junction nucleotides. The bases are TGCGCCAGCAGCCCGAGTCAGGGGGACTATGGCTACACCTTC. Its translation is CASSPSQGDYGYTF.